This T cell receptor (beta chain) derives from a study of blood T cell repertoires in COVID-19. Across the study: Whether acute or convalescent, the COVID-19 samples came from the United States, Italy and Spain. The analysed material was cDNA or gDNA that came from T cells, B-cell-depleted T cells, or PBMCs.

Repertoires were generated with immunoSEQ multiplex PCR, while TCRdb's copy carries only in-frame clones and drops some. Here the sample spans fewer than 700,000 clones, around 90% being singletons. Trimming pared 0 bases from V and 0 bases from J, leaving 9 bases between. Germline assignment: CDR1 GTSNPN and CDR2 SVGIG (reference sequence). There are 15 residues in the CDR3. The chain combines TRBV30 with TRBJ1-3; unclear D gene. The origin of this receptor is a woman in her forties or fifties with COVID-19, enrolled during active disease. The sequencing sample was made of peripheral blood. The CDR3 DNA sequence: TGTGCCTGGAGTGTACAGCCTACCTCTGGAAACACCATATATTTT. This encodes CAWSVQPTSGNTIYF.